This T cell receptor beta chain was captured by sequencing in a study of blood T cell repertoires in COVID-19. Study-level information: COVID-19 samples from acute and convalescent phases originated in the United States, Italy and Spain. T cells, B-cell-depleted T cells, or PBMCs supplied cDNA or gDNA.

Per the original data handling: By means of reference gene primer amplification, nucleated cell counts were estimated. The repertoire was sequenced with immunoSEQ multiplex PCR; TCRdb's copy has only in-frame clones and lacks some. The V and J calls and clone size were taken over from that table, and D and trimming were inferred from the DNA. This sample has under 150,000 clones, with 90% found just once. The V gene end was trimmed by 0 bases and the J gene end by 7 bases; junction bases not matched to a gene: 5. Germline CDR1 and CDR2: ENHRY and SYGVKD. The CDR3 has 16 residues. The source of this sequence is a woman aged 45-65 years with acute or convalescent COVID-19. This chain links TRBV10-3 with TRBJ1-6; TRBD1 matches 8 bases. The sequenced sample was peripheral blood. The CDR3 bases are TGTGCCATCAGTGAGTCGACGGGGACAGGCAATTCACCCCTCCACTTT. Amino acid sequence: CAISESTGTGNSPLHF.